These 11 T cell receptor beta chains originate from one sample sequenced in a study of OX40 agonist ivuxolimab in advanced cancers. The protocol was immunoSEQ multiplex PCR, while the TCRdb copy is restricted to in-frame clones and leaves out a portion. The sample has 45,000 to 65,000 clones; 85% to 90% are singletons. The sequencing here drew on CD4+ or CD8+ T cells sorted from blood, taken in a trial of the OX40 agonist ivuxolimab. Receptors originate from an adult with an advanced solid tumor such as melanoma, head and neck, liver or kidney cancer.

The gene calls are TRBV10-2 and TRBJ1-4; D is unclear. The CDR3 sequence is 16 residues long. V was trimmed by 3 bases and J by 9 bases, leaving 20 bases between them. Per the germline V gene, CDR1 is WSHSY and CDR2 is SAAADI. This CDR3 reads CASSDPIGQPKQKLFF. CDR3 sequence (DNA): TGCGCCAGCAGTGATCCAATCGGGCAGCCTAAACAAAAACTGTTTTTT.

V is TRBV5-1 and J is TRBJ1-4; weak D call: TRBD1 (6 bases). The length of the CDR3 is 12 residues. V lost 2 bases, J lost 12 bases, and 11 bases lay in between. CDR1 SGHRS and CDR2 YFSETQ come from the germline V gene. CDR3 amino acids: CASSFGKGELFF. The CDR3 DNA is TGCGCCAGCAGCTTCGGAAAGGGGGAACTGTTTTTT.

This chain joins TRBV4-1 and TRBJ2-5, with a tentative D call TRBD1 (5 bases). Between the trimmed V and J ends, which lost 3 bases and 4 bases, there was a span of 15 bases. Germline CDR1 is MGHRA and CDR2 is YSYEKL. CDR3 length: 15 amino acids. The CDR3 DNA sequence: TGCGCCAGCAGCCACTACGCTCGACAGTTAGAGACCCAGTACTTC. Amino acid sequence: CASSHYARQLETQYF.

This sequence joins TRBV13 and TRBJ2-1, with TRBD2 matching over 8 bases. This CDR3 region has 18 residues. CDR1 is PRHDT and CDR2 is FYEKMQ in the germline V gene (reference sequence). With 5 bases clipped from V and 0 bases from J, the junction kept 12 bases outside the gene matches. This chain's CDR3 is CASSIGLAGLSSYNEQFF. The CDR3, as DNA: TGTGCCAGCAGCATCGGTCTAGCGGGCCTCAGCTCCTACAATGAGCAGTTCTTC.

The chain joins TRBV7-2 to TRBJ1-5; D gene uncertain. The CDR3 spans 13 residues. V was shortened by 4 bases and J by 2 bases, with 6 bases between the two germline ends. Germline CDR1 SGHTA, CDR2 FQGNSA. CDR3 in amino acids: CASSSSRNQPQHF. The CDR3 coding sequence is TGTGCCAGCAGCTCCTCCCGCAATCAGCCCCAGCATTTT.

This rearrangement joins TRBV28 to TRBJ1-1; D not resolved. The CDR3 has 13 residues. V was cut by 8 bases and J by 6 bases, with 16 bases left in between. Germline V gene lookup returns CDR1 MDHEN and CDR2 SYDVKM. The CDR3 sequence is CASSRDRDSEAFF. In DNA, the CDR3 is TGTGCCAGCTCTAGGGATAGAGACTCTGAAGCTTTCTTT.

This chain links TRBV5-1 with TRBJ1-5; 9 bases line up with TRBD1. This CDR3 comprises 15 residues. After removal of 0 bases from V and 3 bases from J, the junction contained 1 base not matched to a gene. Germline CDR1 is SGHRS and CDR2 is YFSETQ. The CDR3 DNA sequence: TGCGCCAGCAGCTTGGGGACAGGGGTCAATCAGCCCCAGCATTTT. Residues: CASSLGTGVNQPQHF.

The genes are TRBV28 and TRBJ2-1; TRBD2 agrees at 7 bases. The CDR3 is 15 residues long. CDR1 MDHEN and CDR2 SYDVKM come from the germline V gene. With 3 bases clipped from V and 4 bases from J, the junction kept 6 bases outside the gene matches. The CDR3 coding sequence is TGTGCCAGCAGTTTTTTGACTAGCAATTACAATGAGCAGTTCTTC. This codes for CASSFLTSNYNEQFF.

The CDR3 region is CASSSERGGRRTGELFF. CDR3 DNA sequence: TGTGCCAGCAGCTCCGAGCGGGGGGGCAGGAGGACCGGGGAGCTGTTTTTT. V is TRBV7-9 and J is TRBJ2-2; 10 bases line up with TRBD2. Germline-derived CDR1 and CDR2 are SEHNR and FQNEAQ (reference sequence). The CDR3 is 17 residues long. The V segment lost 4 bases and the J segment 5 bases; nucleotides outside the gene matches: 10.

The V gene is TRBV13, the J gene TRBJ2-3; D call uncertain. The germline V gene has CDR1 PRHDT and CDR2 FYEKMQ (reference sequence). The V end was cut by 4 bases, the J end by 2 bases, with 13 bases between. The CDR3 has 15 residues. The CDR3 DNA reads TGTGCCAGCAGCTCCTTAACTCTGAACACAGATACGCAGTATTTT. It codes for CASSSLTLNTDTQYF.

The V gene is TRBV5-6, the J gene TRBJ2-1, with 9 bases that match TRBD2. There are 15 residues in the CDR3. Germline values: CDR1 SGHDT, CDR2 YYEEEE. Germline trimming cut 4 bases from V and 9 bases from J; bases unmatched to any gene: 11. CDR3 nucleotides: TGTGCCAGCAGCGTGACGACTAGCGGCCTAAGTGAGCAGTTCTTC. It codes for CASSVTTSGLSEQFF.